A selection of T cell receptor beta chains follows, all from one sample in a study of control samples from healthy donors and cancer patients. Generated by immunoSEQ multiplex PCR, the TCRdb table keeps only in-frame clones and is missing some. The data contain 61,000 or so clones, nearly 90% of them singletons. Sample: PBMCs. These receptors originate from a man in his fifties or sixties with colorectal cancer. The CDR3 runs from the conserved cysteine through the conserved F or W. Each record gives: clone size, D gene, J gene, V gene, CDR3 DNA, CDR3 protein. The D gene is left open where the match is weak. The size of a clone is reported for some rows only, either as once, few or many, or as a class for expanded clones.

size: -; D: TRBD1; J: TRBJ1-1; V: TRBV2; DNA: TGTGCCAGCAGGCGACAGGGAATGAACACTGAAGCTTTCTTT; CDR3: CASRRQGMNTEAFF
size: -; D: -; J: TRBJ2-1; V: TRBV12-3/TRBV12-4; DNA: TGTGCCAGCAGTTTAGCGGGGGAGCAGTTCTTC; CDR3: CASSLAGEQFF
size: -; D: TRBD2; J: TRBJ2-5; V: TRBV5-6; DNA: TGTGCCAGCAGCTTGACTAGCGGGGAAAAAGAGACCCAGTACTTC; CDR3: CASSLTSGEKETQYF
size: -; D: TRBD1; J: TRBJ1-2; V: TRBV18; DNA: TGTGCCAGCTCACCTGATCTACAGGGGCATCGTGGCTACACCTTC; CDR3: CASSPDLQGHRGYTF
size: -; D: -; J: TRBJ1-2; V: TRBV7-9; DNA: TGTGCCAGCAGCTACGGTAACTATGGCTACACCTTC; CDR3: CASSYGNYGYTF
size: -; D: -; J: TRBJ1-4; V: TRBV30; DNA: TGTGCCTGGAGTGCAGGGCCATATGAAAAACTGTTTTTT; CDR3: CAWSAGPYEKLFF
size: -; D: -; J: TRBJ1-6; V: TRBV4-1; DNA: TGCGCCAGCAGGGGGCTGGGAAATTCACCCCTCCACTTT; CDR3: CASRGLGNSPLHF
size: -; D: -; J: TRBJ2-7; V: TRBV2; DNA: TGTGCCAGCAGTTCAGGGTATGAGCAGTACTTC; CDR3: CASSSGYEQYF
size: once; D: TRBD1; J: TRBJ1-1; V: TRBV10-3; DNA: TGTGCCATCAGTACACAGGGGAAAACAACTGAAGCTTTCTTT; CDR3: CAISTQGKTTEAFF
size: -; D: TRBD2; J: TRBJ2-2; V: TRBV12-3/TRBV12-4; DNA: TGTGCCAGCTCGCGGGGGTACACCGGGGAGCTGTTTTTT; CDR3: CASSRGYTGELFF
size: -; D: -; J: TRBJ1-2; V: TRBV28; DNA: TGTGCCAGCAGTTTGGGGACCTATGGCTACACCTTC; CDR3: CASSLGTYGYTF
size: -; D: -; J: TRBJ1-2; V: TRBV18; DNA: TGTGCCAGCTCACCACCCCCAGCGACAGGCTCTATGAGGGGCTACACCTTC; CDR3: CASSPPPATGSMRGYTF
size: -; D: TRBD1; J: TRBJ1-1; V: TRBV9; DNA: TGTGCCAGCAGCCCCCGACAGGGGAGGAACACTGAAGCTTTCTTT; CDR3: CASSPRQGRNTEAFF
size: -; D: TRBD1; J: TRBJ1-2; V: TRBV19; DNA: TGTGCCAGTAGTATGTGGGACAGGGTGAACTATGGCTACACCTTC; CDR3: CASSMWDRVNYGYTF
size: -; D: TRBD2; J: TRBJ2-5; V: TRBV6-6; DNA: TGTGCCAGCAGCCCCGGACTAGCTGCGGCCCAGTACTTC; CDR3: CASSPGLAAAQYF
size: few; D: -; J: TRBJ2-7; V: TRBV5-8; DNA: TGTGCCAGCAGCTTCACCGGCCGACAGCCCGAGCAGTACTTC; CDR3: CASSFTGRQPEQYF
size: -; D: -; J: TRBJ2-5; V: TRBV5-4; DNA: TGTGCCAGCAGCTTTACACGGCGGACCCAAGAGACCCAGTACTTC; CDR3: CASSFTRRTQETQYF
size: -; D: TRBD1; J: TRBJ2-6; V: TRBV30; DNA: TGTGCCTGGAGTCCACAGGGGCCTGGGGCCAACGTCCTGACTTTC; CDR3: CAWSPQGPGANVLTF
size: -; D: -; J: TRBJ1-3; V: TRBV7-8; DNA: TGTGCCAGCAGCTCCCCTTTCTCTGGAAACACCATATATTTT; CDR3: CASSSPFSGNTIYF
size: few; D: TRBD1; J: TRBJ2-5; V: TRBV4-1; DNA: TGCGCCAGCAGCCTGGACAGGGGAAGAGAGACCCAGTACTTC; CDR3: CASSLDRGRETQYF
size: -; D: -; J: TRBJ2-7; V: TRBV2; DNA: TGTGCCAGCAGGGCCCAGGCCTACGAGCAGTACTTC; CDR3: CASRAQAYEQYF
size: -; D: -; J: TRBJ2-5; V: TRBV7-9; DNA: TGTGCCAGCAGCTTACTCATGGAGACCCAGTACTTC; CDR3: CASSLLMETQYF
size: -; D: -; J: TRBJ1-4; V: TRBV7-8; DNA: TGTGCCAGCAGCTCAAGCCTTATCAGGGCGGCTAATGAAAAACTGTTTTTT; CDR3: CASSSSLIRAANEKLFF
size: -; D: TRBD1; J: TRBJ2-6; V: TRBV4-1; DNA: TGCGCCAGCAGCCGATCCCCAGGGGGACAGGGGGCGTCTGGGGCCAACGTCCTGACTTTC; CDR3: CASSRSPGGQGASGANVLTF
size: once; D: TRBD2; J: TRBJ2-7; V: TRBV24-1; DNA: TGTGCCACCAGTGATCCGAGCGGGGGGACCTACGAGCAGTACTTC; CDR3: CATSDPSGGTYEQYF
size: -; D: TRBD2; J: TRBJ2-2; V: TRBV28; DNA: TGTGCCAGCAGTTTGGGCGGGAGCACCGGGGAGCTGTTTTTT; CDR3: CASSLGGSTGELFF
size: -; D: -; J: TRBJ1-6; V: TRBV28; DNA: TGTGCCATCAGGAGGGTTCTTGGTTCACCCCTCCACTTT; CDR3: CAIRRVLGSPLHF
size: -; D: -; J: TRBJ1-2; V: TRBV25-1; DNA: TGTGCCAGCAGTGCAGGGTCTAACTATGGCTACACCTTC; CDR3: CASSAGSNYGYTF
size: -; D: TRBD1; J: TRBJ2-3; V: TRBV28; DNA: TGTGCCAGCAGCCCTGGGACAGGGGGAAGGTATACGCAGTATTTT; CDR3: CASSPGTGGRYTQYF
size: -; D: -; J: TRBJ1-2; V: TRBV27; DNA: TGTGCCAGCAGTTTACGGGGGGCTAACTATGGCTACACCTTC; CDR3: CASSLRGANYGYTF
size: -; D: -; J: TRBJ2-2; V: TRBV21-1; DNA: TGTGCCAGCAGCAAAGCGTTCATGGGACTAGCGGGGGTAATCACCGGGGAGCTGTTTTTT; CDR3: CASSKAFMGLAGVITGELFF
size: -; D: -; J: TRBJ2-2; V: TRBV18; DNA: TGTGCCAGCTCACCACCCAACCCCACCGGGGAGCTGTTTTTT; CDR3: CASSPPNPTGELFF
size: -; D: -; J: TRBJ2-7; V: TRBV3-1/TRBV3-2; DNA: TGTGCCAGCAGCCAACCGCTAGGACACCAGTACTTC; CDR3: CASSQPLGHQYF
size: -; D: TRBD1; J: TRBJ2-3; V: TRBV5-1; DNA: TGCGCCAGCAGCTTGGCCCCGGGACAGGGGGCAGGTGATACGCAGTATTTT; CDR3: CASSLAPGQGAGDTQYF
size: -; D: -; J: TRBJ1-4; V: TRBV27; DNA: TGTGCCAGCAGTTTGGCCGGGATTGGAGAAAAACTGTTTTTT; CDR3: CASSLAGIGEKLFF
size: -; D: TRBD2; J: TRBJ2-3; V: TRBV28; DNA: TGTGCCAGCACCCGACCGGCGGGGGGCACAGATACGCAGTATTTT; CDR3: CASTRPAGGTDTQYF
size: -; D: -; J: TRBJ2-3; V: TRBV2; DNA: TGTGCCAGCACCCCAGGGACGGGGTCCGGTACGCAGTATTTT; CDR3: CASTPGTGSGTQYF
size: -; D: -; J: TRBJ2-7; V: TRBV27; DNA: TGTGCCAGCAGTTTAGCCAGGGACTACGAGCAGTACTTC; CDR3: CASSLARDYEQYF
size: -; D: TRBD2; J: TRBJ2-3; V: TRBV7-9; DNA: TGTGCCAGCAGCTCCCCGGGGGGGGTTTCAGATACGCAGTATTTT; CDR3: CASSSPGGVSDTQYF
size: once; D: -; J: TRBJ1-1; V: TRBV5-1; DNA: TGCGCCAGCAGGCCCCTGGGAATCATGAACACTGAAGCTTTCTTT; CDR3: CASRPLGIMNTEAFF
size: -; D: -; J: TRBJ1-5; V: TRBV11-2; DNA: TGTGCCAGCAGCTTGGGATATAGCAATCAGCCCCAGCATTTT; CDR3: CASSLGYSNQPQHF
size: -; D: -; J: TRBJ2-3; V: TRBV6-4; DNA: TGTGCCAGCAGTGACTCGGGGGGGGGCCCCGATACGCAGTATTTT; CDR3: CASSDSGGGPDTQYF
size: -; D: -; J: TRBJ1-5; V: TRBV19; DNA: TGTGCCAGTAGTATGGGGGGAAGGTCGAATCAGCCCCAGCATTTT; CDR3: CASSMGGRSNQPQHF
size: -; D: -; J: TRBJ2-1; V: TRBV24-1; DNA: TGTGCCACACAGTCGGGCCCAGGCCGCTACAATGAGCAGTTCTTC; CDR3: CATQSGPGRYNEQFF
size: -; D: -; J: TRBJ2-5; V: TRBV10-1; DNA: TGCGCCAGCAGTGAGTCGATCGGACCGCAAGAGACCCAGTACTTC; CDR3: CASSESIGPQETQYF